A single sample gave rise to the 27 T cell receptor beta chains below, sequenced in a study of radiotherapy plus CTLA-4 blockade in lung cancer. Some clones are missing from TCRdb's copy, which holds only in-frame ones; the method was immunoSEQ multiplex PCR. Of tens of thousands of clones detected, around three quarters appear once; the ten largest clones hold 7% to 9.5%. This sample comprised peripheral blood, obtained from a patient treated with radiotherapy plus ipilimumab. Source of these receptors: a human donor with non-small cell lung cancer who had stable disease on radiotherapy plus ipilimumab.

The CDR3 here is CASSVTGGDYGYTF. CDR3 coding DNA: TGCGCCAGCAGCGTAACAGGGGGGGACTATGGCTACACCTTC. This chain connects TRBV4-3 to TRBJ1-2, with 8 bases identical to TRBD1. The CDR3 is 14 amino acids. Germline-derived CDR1 and CDR2 are LGHNA and YSLEER. J gave up 3 bases and V 5 bases, and 5 bases lay outside the gene matches.

The chain carries TRBV10-2 and TRBJ1-1; 7 nucleotides line up with TRBD1. Trimming removed 0 bases from V and 6 bases from J; junction bases left unmatched: 4. The CDR3 consists of 14 residues. CDR1 WSHSY and CDR2 SAAADI come from the germline V gene. In DNA, the CDR3 is TGCGCCAGCAGTGAGTCTTACAGGGGCCCTGAAGCTTTCTTT. Protein sequence: CASSESYRGPEAFF.

The V call is TRBV21-1, the J call TRBJ2-7; TRBD1, the D gene given by the table, was not confirmed from the DNA. TRBV21-1 is reported as a pseudogene. The CDR3 length is 15 residues. The CDR3 sequence: CASSKRGCGGYEQYF. The DNA for the CDR3 is TGTGCCAGCAGCAAAAGGGGGTGCGGCGGGTACGAGCAGTACTTC.

V usage is TRBV15 and J usage is TRBJ2-2, with D tentatively TRBD2 (6 bases). CDR3 length equals 16 residues. Between the trimmed V and J ends, which lost 3 bases and 0 bases, there was a span of 11 bases. Germline CDR1 reads LNHNV; CDR2 reads YYDKDF (reference sequence). CDR3 loop: CATSSGGTSNTGELFF. The DNA for the CDR3 is TGTGCCACCAGCAGTGGAGGGACGTCGAACACCGGGGAGCTGTTTTTT.

The gene calls are TRBV5-1 and TRBJ1-5, with 7 bases matching TRBD1. Germline-derived CDR1 and CDR2 are SGHRS and YFSETQ. The length of the CDR3 is 15 residues. J lost 2 bases, V lost 4 bases, and 6 bases had no gene match. CDR3 residues: CASSPGGQGNQPQHF. CDR3 DNA sequence: TGCGCCAGCAGCCCGGGCGGACAGGGCAATCAGCCCCAGCATTTT. Complete variable domain (other parts from reference TRBV5-1 and TRBJ1-5): KAGVTQTPRYLIKTRGQQVTLSCSPISGHRSVSWYQQTPGQGLQFLFEYFSETQRNKGNFPGRFSGRQFSNSRSEMNVSTLELGDSALYLCASSPGGQGNQPQHFGDGTRLSIL.

The genes are TRBV28 and TRBJ1-1; unclear D gene. Germline lookup yields CDR1 MDHEN and CDR2 SYDVKM. The CDR3 length is 13 residues. The ends were cut back, 7 bases at V and 1 base at J, with 10 bases in the middle. CDR3 region: CASNSGQNTEAFF. The CDR3 nucleotides read TGTGCCAGCAATTCCGGGCAGAACACTGAAGCTTTCTTT.

This clone was counted only a few times. The chain employs TRBV10-2 and TRBJ2-7; 10 bases fit TRBD2. This CDR3 spans 17 amino acids. V shed 2 bases and J 2 bases; nucleotides not matched to a gene: 9. CDR1 and CDR2 from the germline V gene are WSHSY and SAAADI. CDR3 nucleotide sequence: TGCGCCAGCAGTGAGGTGGCTAGCGGGGGCTTAACCTACGAGCAGTACTTC. Translation gives CASSEVASGGLTYEQYF.

This chain connects TRBV10-3 to TRBJ2-2; tentative D call: TRBD1 (5 bases). The CDR3 is made up of 15 amino acids. Germline CDR1 is ENHRY and CDR2 is SYGVKD. V lost 2 bases and J 0 bases, leaving 7 bases between the germline ends. The CDR3 protein is CAISERGTNTGELFF. The CDR3 bases are TGTGCCATCAGTGAGAGGGGCACGAACACCGGGGAGCTGTTTTTT.

The J gene is TRBJ2-2, the V gene TRBV7-9; D is uncertain. The CDR3 totals 16 residues. In germline, CDR1 is SEHNR, CDR2 FQNEAQ (reference sequence). V gave up 1 base and J gave up 0 bases, with 9 bases separating them. CDR3 DNA: TGTGCCAGCAGCTTAGACGACCCCGCGAACACCGGGGAGCTGTTTTTT. It codes for CASSLDDPANTGELFF.

The CDR3 nucleotides are TGTGCCATCAGTGACGATACAGGGGGAATAGGAATGAACACTGAAGCTTTCTTT. Its translation: CAISDDTGGIGMNTEAFF. V gene TRBV10-3 combines with J gene TRBJ1-1; 8 bases fit TRBD1. The germline V gene has CDR1 ENHRY and CDR2 SYGVKD. The CDR3 covers 18 residues. V was clipped by 3 bases and J by 0 bases; unmatched bases: 12.

This chain joins TRBV30 and TRBJ1-2; tentatively, D is TRBD1 (6 bases). The CDR3 length is 13 residues. Germline V gene lookup returns CDR1 GTSNPN and CDR2 SVGIG (reference sequence). Trimming took 3 bases from V and 7 from J, leaving 15 bases between them. CDR3 in amino acids: CAWRRGGQVGYTF. The CDR3 bases are TGTGCCTGGAGAAGAGGGGGTCAGGTTGGCTACACCTTC.

The V call is TRBV6-5, the J call TRBJ1-2, with D tentatively TRBD1 (5 bases). The length of the CDR3 is 13 residues. V shed 5 bases and J shed 6 bases, with 13 bases lying between them. Germline-derived CDR1 and CDR2 are MNHEY and SVGAGI. The CDR3 spells CASSPGLGHGYTF. The CDR3 region has the DNA TGTGCCAGCAGTCCGGGGCTGGGGCATGGCTACACCTTC.

This clone was observed a few times. The chain recombines TRBV11-3 with TRBJ1-3; 7 bases map to TRBD1. Germline V gene lookup returns CDR1 SGHNT and CDR2 YENEEA. The CDR3 contains 18 residues. V gave up 2 bases and J gave up 0 bases; unmatched junction bases: 10. CDR3: CASSLFRGRGRSGNTIYF. Written as DNA, the CDR3 is TGTGCCAGCAGCTTATTTAGGGGGCGCGGACGCTCTGGAAACACCATATATTTT.

This chain connects TRBV6-1 to TRBJ2-7; 8 nucleotides line up with TRBD1. Germline CDR1 MNHNS, CDR2 SASEGT. This CDR3 is 17 amino acids long. V lost 3 bases and J lost 6; bases outside the gene matches: 16. Here the CDR3 DNA reads TGTGCCAGCAGTGATCTACGATCGAAGGACAGGGTGGTCGAGCAGTACTTC. Protein: CASSDLRSKDRVVEQYF.

This rearrangement joins TRBV4-1 to TRBJ1-5, with TRBD1 as a possible D gene (6 bases). This CDR3 has 17 residues. Trimming removed 0 bases at V and 9 bases at J, with 21 bases between. The germline gives CDR1 MGHRA, CDR2 YSYEKL. In DNA, the CDR3 is TGCGCCAGCAGCCAAGATCGGGGGGCAGGGAGGATAGCGCCCCAGCATTTT. This codes for CASSQDRGAGRIAPQHF.

The rearrangement links TRBV18 to TRBJ1-5; 7 bases align to TRBD1. V lost 3 bases, J lost 6 bases, and 8 bases stayed unmatched. This CDR3 comprises 15 residues. Per the germline V gene, CDR1 is KGHSH and CDR2 is LQKENI. DNA of the CDR3: TGTGCCAGCTCACCCCAGACAGGGAGAGGTCAGCCCCAGCATTTT. The encoded protein is CASSPQTGRGQPQHF.

This clone was counted only a few times. The rearrangement joins TRBV7-2 to TRBJ1-2, with D perhaps TRBD1 (5 bases). Trimming removed 7 bases at V and 7 bases at J, with 13 bases between. The CDR3 consists of 12 residues. CDR1 SGHTA and CDR2 FQGNSA come from the germline V gene. The CDR3: CASTQGFAGYTF. As DNA, the CDR3 is TGTGCCAGCACCCAGGGCTTTGCTGGCTACACCTTC.

The chain links TRBV5-8 to TRBJ1-2; D remains ambiguous. Trimming took off 2 bases at V and 4 bases at J, with 9 bases between the two ends. CDR3 length: 13 residues. Germline V gene data show CDR1 as SGHTS and CDR2 as YDEGEE. CDR3 residues: CASSFGRFYGYTF. DNA of the CDR3: TGTGCCAGCAGCTTTGGCCGGTTCTATGGCTACACCTTC. Together with reference TRBV5-8 and TRBJ1-2, the CDR3 gives the full variable domain: EAGVTQSPTHLIKTRGQQATLRCSPISGHTSVYWYQQALGLGLQFLLWYDEGEERNRGNFPPRFSGRQFPNYSSELNVNALELEDSALYLCASSFGRFYGYTFGSGTRLTVV.

This clone has just a few counts. The chain is built from TRBV29-1 and TRBJ1-2; D might be TRBD1 (5 bases). CDR1 and CDR2 (germline): SQVTM, ANQGSEA. V shed 4 bases and J shed 7 bases, with 16 bases lying between them. The CDR3 loop spans 13 amino acids. The CDR3 sequence is CSVGRERVGGYTF. CDR3 in DNA: TGCAGCGTTGGCAGGGAAAGGGTAGGTGGCTACACCTTC.

The CDR3 loop reads CASSTQGAPNQPQHF. CDR3 sequence (DNA): TGTGCCAGCAGCACACAGGGGGCCCCTAATCAGCCCCAGCATTTT. The genes are TRBV6-1 and TRBJ1-5; 9 bases line up with TRBD1. Germline trimming cut 6 bases from V and 4 bases from J; bases unmatched to any gene: 7. Germline CDR1 MNHNS, CDR2 SASEGT. The CDR3 is made up of 15 amino acids.

This chain uses TRBV7-3 with TRBJ2-3, with D possibly TRBD2 on 6 matching bases. Trimming took 5 bases from V and 7 from J, leaving 25 bases between them. CDR1 SGHTA and CDR2 FQGTGA come from the germline V gene. The CDR3 is made up of 17 amino acids. CDR3 coding DNA: TGTGCCAGCAGCCCATCTGGTTGGGCTAGCGCCAGTCATACGCAGTATTTT. This sequence encodes CASSPSGWASASHTQYF.

This rearrangement joins TRBV4-3 to TRBJ1-5; maybe TRBD1 (6 bases). The germline CDR1 and CDR2 sequences are LGHNA and YSLEER. CDR3 length: 14 residues. V lost 0 bases and J 9 bases, leaving 12 bases between the germline ends. CDR3 coding DNA: TGCGCCAGCAGCCAAGAGAAGGGGGTAGGGCCCCAGCATTTT. Its protein product is CASSQEKGVGPQHF.

The gene calls are TRBV6-1 and TRBJ2-2; TRBD1 might be the D (8 bases). CDR1 is MNHNS and CDR2 is SASEGT in the germline V gene. Trimming stripped 8 bases from V and 6 bases from J, with 16 bases between. The CDR3 extends over 14 amino acids. Here the CDR3 DNA reads TGTGCCAGCCCTAACAGGGGGGGAGCCGGGGAGCTGTTTTTT. Its protein product is CASPNRGGAGELFF.

The CDR3 DNA is TGTGCCAGCAGCTCACGGACAGATCTCTATGGCTACACCTTC. This encodes CASSSRTDLYGYTF. V and J are TRBV7-2 and TRBJ1-2; a possible D gene is TRBD1 (6 bases). V was shortened by 4 bases and J by 4 bases, with 13 bases between the two germline ends. CDR1 and CDR2 (germline): SGHTA, FQGNSA. CDR3 length: 14 residues.

This clone has only a few counts. This chain uses TRBV5-5 with TRBJ1-3; tentatively, D is TRBD1 (5 bases). CDR1 and CDR2 from the germline V gene are SGHKS and YYEKEE (reference sequence). V was trimmed by 2 bases and J by 4 bases, leaving 25 bases between them. CDR3 length equals 19 residues. The CDR3 DNA is TGTGCCAGCAGCTTTCAAATCTTTCGAGGGGCGGCGTCAGGAAACACCATATATTTT. This translates into CASSFQIFRGAASGNTIYF.

The CDR3 region is CASSPRTSGAYEQYF. CDR3 DNA sequence: TGTGCCAGCAGTCCAAGGACTAGCGGGGCCTACGAGCAGTACTTC. The chain has TRBV6-5 and TRBJ2-7; 12 bases match TRBD2. With V trimmed by 5 bases and J by 2 bases, 4 bases remained unmatched. This CDR3 spans 15 amino acids. Germline CDR1 and CDR2: MNHEY and SVGAGI.

This clone appeared once. J is TRBJ1-6 and V is TRBV6-5; a weak D match, TRBD1 (5 bases). Germline CDR1 reads MNHEY; CDR2 reads SVGAGI. V was pared by 6 bases and J by 7 bases, with 13 bases between. The CDR3 is 14 residues long. CDR3 in amino acids: CASSPTGENSPLHF. The DNA for the CDR3 is TGTGCCAGCAGCCCTACGGGGGAAAATTCACCCCTCCACTTT.